The source of this TCR beta chain is a study of cytotoxic CD8 clonotypes in ibrutinib-treated CLL. Study results and limitations: Clonality (at baseline) was higher than in age-matched healthy donors and tracked circulating CD8+ T-cell counts. Clonality went higher at ibrutinib response and then dropped back toward baseline at progression. Public clonotypes, rarely seen, contracted or held steady on treatment.

TCRdb keeps only in-frame clones here, not all; method: immunoSEQ multiplex PCR. The sample contains some 150,000 clones, roughly 83% of which appear only once. There are 16 residues in the CDR3. V was clipped by 4 bases and J by 0 bases; unmatched bases: 9. Germline V gene sequence: CDR1 SGHRS, CDR2 YFSETQ. Turning to this clone: Its specificity is not known. Other nucleotide sequences from this sample produce the same CDR3.

The TCR sequence derives from a human donor with chronic lymphocytic leukemia. V is TRBV5-1 and J is TRBJ1-1, with TRBD1 identical over 7 bases. The sequencing used PBMCs, collected after 12 months of ibrutinib treatment. CDR3: CASSTGDSRMNTEAFF. CDR3 nucleotide sequence: TGCGCCAGCAGCACGGGGGACAGCCGAATGAACACTGAAGCTTTCTTT.